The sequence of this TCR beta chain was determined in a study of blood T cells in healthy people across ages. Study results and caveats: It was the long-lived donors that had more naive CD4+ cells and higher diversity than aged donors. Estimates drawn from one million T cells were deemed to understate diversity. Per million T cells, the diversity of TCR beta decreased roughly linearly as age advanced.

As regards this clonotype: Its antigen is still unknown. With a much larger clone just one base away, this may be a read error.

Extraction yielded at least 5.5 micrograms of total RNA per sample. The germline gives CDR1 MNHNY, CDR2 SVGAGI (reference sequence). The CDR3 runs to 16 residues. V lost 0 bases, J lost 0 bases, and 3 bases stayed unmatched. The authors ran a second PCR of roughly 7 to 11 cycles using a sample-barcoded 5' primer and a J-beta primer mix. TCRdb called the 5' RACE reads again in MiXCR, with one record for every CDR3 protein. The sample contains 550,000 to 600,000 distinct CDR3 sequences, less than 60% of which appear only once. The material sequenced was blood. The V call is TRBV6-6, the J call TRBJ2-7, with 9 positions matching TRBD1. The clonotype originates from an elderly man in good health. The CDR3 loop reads CASSYSGGQGSYEQYF. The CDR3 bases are TGTGCCAGCAGTTACTCTGGGGGACAGGGCTCCTACGAGCAGTACTTC.